This T cell receptor (beta chain) was observed in a study of cytomegalovirus exposure and HLA in healthy donors. Notes on the study in general: Investigators reported fewer than 200 TCR beta chains as tied to cytomegalovirus.

With respect to this clone: Its antigen remains unknown.

Germline V CDR1 and CDR2: MNHEY, SMNVEV (reference sequence). CDR3 length equals 13 residues. V lost 5 bases, J lost 3 bases, and 3 bases stayed unmatched. PCR primers comprised 60 Vbeta and 13 Jbeta primers. Per the original data handling: Later reanalysis found about 78 million unique TCR beta chains, some 10 million of them shared. Sequencing was performed with immunoSEQ multiplex PCR; in TCRdb, only in-frame clones are kept and a portion is missing. The DNA was the basis for D and trimming; V, J and clone size are from that table. The sample lists about 120,000 clones, approximately 72% occurring once.

The chain combines TRBV27 with TRBJ1-2, with TRBD1 matching over 7 bases. The sample taken for sequencing was PBMCs. The sequence was obtained from a man aged 18 to 29 in good health and CMV-seronegative. In DNA, the CDR3 is TGTGCCAGCAGTCCCGGGACAGACTATGGCTACACCTTC. Translated: CASSPGTDYGYTF.